This T cell receptor (beta chain) was profiled in a study of blood T cell repertoires in COVID-19. TCRdb's table, derived via immunoSEQ multiplex PCR, lists solely in-frame clones and lacks some. The sample has 290,000 or so clones; roughly 80% are singletons. Cohort placement rested on clinical history that participants reported themselves. The CDR3 sequence is 15 residues long. Trimming shortened V by 8 bases and J by 8 bases, and 22 bases separated the two germline ends. CDR1 and CDR2 (germline): MDHEN, SYDVKM. In its sample, this clone was seen once. This sequence was found in a man aged 40-49 years who had been exposed to COVID-19. The chain carries TRBV28 and TRBJ2-1; perhaps TRBD2 as D (5 bases). The sample consisted of PBMCs or T cells enriched from blood (not recorded which). CDR3 sequence (DNA): TGTGCCAGCGGCTCACCGTCGGGGTTGTGGGATGAGCAGTTCTTC. As protein: CASGSPSGLWDEQFF.